The present TCR beta chain was sequenced within a study of cytomegalovirus exposure and HLA in healthy donors. At the level of the study: Samples from HLA-typed donors yielded approximately 80 million unique TCRs in an early data release. When fewer than 500 donors were genotyped, about 81% of them were found to fall in the Caucasian-associated ancestry cluster.

Trimming left V 1 base short and J 5 bases short, with 11 bases between. The germline gives CDR1 SGHAT, CDR2 FQNNGV. The CDR3 has 14 amino acids. The PCR ran on 60 Vbeta and 13 Jbeta primers. Assay: immunoSEQ multiplex PCR; the TCRdb copy retains only in-frame clones and omits some. The sample gives some 140,000 clones, around 80% of which show up once; around 1.5% is in the top ten. This clonotype originated in a woman younger than 30 in good health and CMV-seronegative. V is TRBV11-2 and J is TRBJ1-2; D is ambiguous. Sequenced sample: PBMCs. The chain's CDR3 is CASSLGPGLYGYTF. CDR3 nucleotide sequence: TGTGCCAGCAGCTTAGGTCCAGGACTGTATGGCTACACCTTC. The whole variable domain, remainder taken from reference TRBV11-2 and TRBJ1-2, is EAGVAQSPRYKIIEKRQSVAFWCNPISGHATLYWYQQILGQGPKLLIQFQNNGVVDDSQLPKDRFSAERLKGVDSTLKIQPAKLEDSAVYLCASSLGPGLYGYTFGSGTRLTVV.